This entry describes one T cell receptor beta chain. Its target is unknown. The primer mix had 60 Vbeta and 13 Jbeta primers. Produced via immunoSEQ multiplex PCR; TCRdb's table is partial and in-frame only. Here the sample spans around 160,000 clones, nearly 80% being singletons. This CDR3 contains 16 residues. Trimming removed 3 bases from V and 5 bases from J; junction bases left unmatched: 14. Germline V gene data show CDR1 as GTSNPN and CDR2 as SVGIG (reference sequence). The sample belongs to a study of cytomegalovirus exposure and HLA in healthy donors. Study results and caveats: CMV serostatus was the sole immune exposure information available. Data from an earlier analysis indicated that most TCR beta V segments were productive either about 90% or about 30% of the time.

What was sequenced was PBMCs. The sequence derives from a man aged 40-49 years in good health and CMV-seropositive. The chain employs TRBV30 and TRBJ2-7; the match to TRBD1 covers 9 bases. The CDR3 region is CAWSAGTGNKLHEQYF. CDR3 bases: TGTGCCTGGAGCGCCGGGACAGGGAATAAGCTCCACGAGCAGTACTTC.